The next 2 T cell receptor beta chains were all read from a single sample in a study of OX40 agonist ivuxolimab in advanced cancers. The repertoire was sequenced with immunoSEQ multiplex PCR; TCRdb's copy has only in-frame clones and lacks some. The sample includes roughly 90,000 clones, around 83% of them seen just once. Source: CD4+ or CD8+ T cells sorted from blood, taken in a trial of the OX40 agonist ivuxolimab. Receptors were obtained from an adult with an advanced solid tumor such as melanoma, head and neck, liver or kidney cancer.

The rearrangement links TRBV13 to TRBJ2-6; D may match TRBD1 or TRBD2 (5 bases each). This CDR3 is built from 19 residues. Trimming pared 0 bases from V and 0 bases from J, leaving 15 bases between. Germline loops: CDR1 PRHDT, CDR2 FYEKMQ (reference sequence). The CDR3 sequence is CASSLGTGTYLSGANVLTF. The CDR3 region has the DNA TGTGCCAGCAGCTTAGGCACCGGGACGTACCTCTCTGGGGCCAACGTCCTGACTTTC.

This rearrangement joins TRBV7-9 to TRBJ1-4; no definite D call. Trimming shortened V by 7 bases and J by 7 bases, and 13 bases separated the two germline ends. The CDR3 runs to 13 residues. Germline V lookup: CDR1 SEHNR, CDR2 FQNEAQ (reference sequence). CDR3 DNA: TGTGCCAGCACCTCGGCCGGGAGTGAAAAACTGTTTTTT. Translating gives CASTSAGSEKLFF.